This TCR beta chain came from a study of blood T cell repertoires in COVID-19. The V gene lost 7 bases and the J gene lost 2 bases, with 17 bases spanning the gap. CDR1 is MNHEY and CDR2 is SVGAGI in the germline V gene. The CDR3 extends over 15 amino acids. Original handling: For nucleated cells, counts were estimated from reference gene primer amplification. The protocol was immunoSEQ multiplex PCR, while the TCRdb copy is restricted to in-frame clones and leaves out a portion. The V and J calls and clone size were taken over from that table, and D and trimming were inferred from the DNA. The data hold roughly 130,000 clones, with approximately 83% observed a single time.

This receptor was obtained from a woman aged 50 to 65 with acute or convalescent COVID-19. Sequenced sample: peripheral blood. The chain combines TRBV6-5 with TRBJ2-5, with TRBD1 as a possible D gene (7 bases). For the CDR3, the DNA is TGTGCCAGCAATCGGAGGGGGCTAGGGCAAGAGACCCAGTACTTC. Its protein product is CASNRRGLGQETQYF.